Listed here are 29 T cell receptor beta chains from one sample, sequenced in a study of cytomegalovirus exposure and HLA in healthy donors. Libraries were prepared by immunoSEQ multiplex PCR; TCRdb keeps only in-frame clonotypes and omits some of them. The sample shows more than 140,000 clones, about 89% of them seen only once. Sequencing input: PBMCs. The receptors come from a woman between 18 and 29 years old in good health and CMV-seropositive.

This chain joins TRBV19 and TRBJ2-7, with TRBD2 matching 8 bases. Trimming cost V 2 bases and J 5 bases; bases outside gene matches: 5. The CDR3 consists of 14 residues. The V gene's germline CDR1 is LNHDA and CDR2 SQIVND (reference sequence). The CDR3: CASSILGRGNEQYF. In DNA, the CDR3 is TGTGCCAGTAGTATACTCGGGAGGGGCAACGAGCAGTACTTC.

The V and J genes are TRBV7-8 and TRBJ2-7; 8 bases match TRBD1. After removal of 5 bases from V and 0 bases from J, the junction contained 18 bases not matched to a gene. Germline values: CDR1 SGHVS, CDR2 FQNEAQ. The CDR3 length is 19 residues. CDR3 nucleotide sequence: TGTGCCAGCAGCCGATCGCCCCCCACCGGGACAGGCTTCTCCTACGAGCAGTACTTC. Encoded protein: CASSRSPPTGTGFSYEQYF.

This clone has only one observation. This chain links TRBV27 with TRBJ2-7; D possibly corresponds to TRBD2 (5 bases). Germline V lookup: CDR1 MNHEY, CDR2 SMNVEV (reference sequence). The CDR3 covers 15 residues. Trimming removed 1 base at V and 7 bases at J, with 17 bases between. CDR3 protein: CASSLYAGGSREQYF. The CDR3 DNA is TGTGCCAGCAGTTTATACGCTGGAGGCTCTAGAGAGCAGTACTTC.

DNA of the CDR3: TGTGCCCCCGCGCATTACCTCTATGGCTACACCTTC. Protein product: CAPAHYLYGYTF. The chain has TRBV14 and TRBJ1-2; D unclear. This CDR3 spans 12 amino acids. The V and J ends lost 11 bases and 4 bases respectively, with 14 bases between them. Per the germline V gene, CDR1 is SGHDN and CDR2 is FVKESK.

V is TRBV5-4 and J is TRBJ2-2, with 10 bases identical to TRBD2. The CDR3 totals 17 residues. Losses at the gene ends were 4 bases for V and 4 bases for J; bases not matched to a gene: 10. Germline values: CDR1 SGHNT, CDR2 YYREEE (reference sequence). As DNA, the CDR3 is TGTGCCAGCAGCCCCTTTTTTCTAGCGGGAGCCACCGGGGAGCTGTTTTTT. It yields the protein CASSPFFLAGATGELFF.

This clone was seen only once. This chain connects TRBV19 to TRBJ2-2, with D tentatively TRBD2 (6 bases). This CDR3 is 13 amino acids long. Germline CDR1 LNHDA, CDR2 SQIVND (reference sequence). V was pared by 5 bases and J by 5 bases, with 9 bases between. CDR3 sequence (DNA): TGTGCCAGTAGTGCGGGAACAACCGGGGAGCTGTTTTTT. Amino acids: CASSAGTTGELFF.

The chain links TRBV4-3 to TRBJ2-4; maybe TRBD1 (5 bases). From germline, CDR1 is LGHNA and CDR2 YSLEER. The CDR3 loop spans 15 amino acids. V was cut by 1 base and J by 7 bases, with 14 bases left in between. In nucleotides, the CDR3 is TGCGCCAGCAGCCAAGGAGACAGTTCGAACAACATTCAGTACTTC. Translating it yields CASSQGDSSNNIQYF.

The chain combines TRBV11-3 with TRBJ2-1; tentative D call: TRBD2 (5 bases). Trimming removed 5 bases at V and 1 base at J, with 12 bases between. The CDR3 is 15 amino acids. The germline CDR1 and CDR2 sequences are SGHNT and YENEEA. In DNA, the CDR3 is TGTGCCAGCAGCCCCCGGCGGGTGTCCTACAATGAGCAGTTCTTC. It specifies CASSPRRVSYNEQFF.

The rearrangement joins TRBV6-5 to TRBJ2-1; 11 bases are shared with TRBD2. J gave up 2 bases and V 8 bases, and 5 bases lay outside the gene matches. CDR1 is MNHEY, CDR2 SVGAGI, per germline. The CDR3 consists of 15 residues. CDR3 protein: CASRTGLAAYNEQFF. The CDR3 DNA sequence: TGTGCCAGCCGAACGGGACTAGCGGCCTACAATGAGCAGTTCTTC.

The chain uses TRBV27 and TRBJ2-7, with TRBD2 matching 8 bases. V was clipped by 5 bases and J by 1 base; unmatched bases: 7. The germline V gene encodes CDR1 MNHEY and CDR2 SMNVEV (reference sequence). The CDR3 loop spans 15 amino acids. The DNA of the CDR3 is TGTGCCAGCAGTCCTACGGGAGGGAGGTCCTACGAGCAGTACTTC. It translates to CASSPTGGRSYEQYF.

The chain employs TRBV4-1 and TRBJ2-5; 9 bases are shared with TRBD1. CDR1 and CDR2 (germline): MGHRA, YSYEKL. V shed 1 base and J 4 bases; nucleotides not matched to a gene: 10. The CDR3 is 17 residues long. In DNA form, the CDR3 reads TGCGCCAGCAGCCAAGTAGGAGACCCGGGACAGGGAGAGACCCAGTACTTC. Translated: CASSQVGDPGQGETQYF.

The CDR3 sequence: CSATEDRADQPQHF. The CDR3 nucleotides are TGCAGCGCCACCGAGGACAGGGCAGATCAGCCCCAGCATTTT. This chain joins TRBV29-1 and TRBJ1-5; 8 bases map to TRBD1. The V segment lost 7 bases and the J segment 5 bases; nucleotides outside the gene matches: 10. Germline CDR1 is SQVTM and CDR2 is ANQGSEA. The CDR3 contains 14 residues.

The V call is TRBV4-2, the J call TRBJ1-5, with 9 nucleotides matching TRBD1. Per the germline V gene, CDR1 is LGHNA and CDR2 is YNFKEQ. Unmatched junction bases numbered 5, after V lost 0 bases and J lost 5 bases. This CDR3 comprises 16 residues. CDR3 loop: CASSQDWGQGHQPQHF. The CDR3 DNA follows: TGTGCCAGCAGCCAAGATTGGGGACAGGGCCATCAGCCCCAGCATTTT.

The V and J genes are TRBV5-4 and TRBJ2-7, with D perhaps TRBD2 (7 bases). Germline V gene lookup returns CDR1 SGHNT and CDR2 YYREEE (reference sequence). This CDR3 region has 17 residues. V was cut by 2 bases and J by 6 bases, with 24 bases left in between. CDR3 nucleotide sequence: TGTGCCAGCAGCTTCCTGCTGGGGGGGGCCGAACTAAGCGAGCAGTACTTC. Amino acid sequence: CASSFLLGGAELSEQYF.

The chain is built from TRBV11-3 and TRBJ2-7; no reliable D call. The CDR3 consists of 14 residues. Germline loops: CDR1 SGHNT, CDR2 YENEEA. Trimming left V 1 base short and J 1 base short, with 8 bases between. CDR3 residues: CASSLGAISYEQYF. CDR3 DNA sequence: TGTGCCAGCAGCTTAGGGGCCATATCCTACGAGCAGTACTTC. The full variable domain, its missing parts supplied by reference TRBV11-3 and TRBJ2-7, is EAGVVQSPRYKIIEKKQPVAFWCNPISGHNTLYWYLQNLGQGPELLIRYENEEAVDDSQLPKDRFSAERLKGVDSTLKIQPAELGDSAVYLCASSLGAISYEQYFGPGTRLTVT.

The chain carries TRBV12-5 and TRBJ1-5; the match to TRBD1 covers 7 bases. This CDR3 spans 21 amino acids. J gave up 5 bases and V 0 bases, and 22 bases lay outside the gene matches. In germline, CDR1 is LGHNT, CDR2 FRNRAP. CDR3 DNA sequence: TGTGCTAGTGGTTTGGTAGACAAGATTGACAGGGCTAAGTCTACCTATCAGCCCCAGCATTTT. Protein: CASGLVDKIDRAKSTYQPQHF. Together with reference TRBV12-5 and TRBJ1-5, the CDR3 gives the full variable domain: DARVTQTPRHKVTEMGQEVTMRCQPILGHNTVFWYRQTMMQGLELLAYFRNRAPLDDSGMPKDRFSAEMPDATLATLKIQPSEPRDSAVYFCASGLVDKIDRAKSTYQPQHFGDGTRLSIL.

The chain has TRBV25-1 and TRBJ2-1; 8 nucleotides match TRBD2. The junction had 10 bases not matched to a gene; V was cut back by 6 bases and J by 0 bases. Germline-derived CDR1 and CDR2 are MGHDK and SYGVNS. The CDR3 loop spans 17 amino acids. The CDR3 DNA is TGTGCCAGCAGGACCGGGCTCAGCGGGAGCTCCTACAATGAGCAGTTCTTC. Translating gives CASRTGLSGSSYNEQFF.

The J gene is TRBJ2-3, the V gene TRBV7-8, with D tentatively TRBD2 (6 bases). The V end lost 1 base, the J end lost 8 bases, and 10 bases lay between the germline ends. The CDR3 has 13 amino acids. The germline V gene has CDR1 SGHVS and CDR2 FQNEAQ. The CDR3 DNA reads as TGTGCCAGCAGCTTAGTAGGGCGGGGTACGCAGTATTTT. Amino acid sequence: CASSLVGRGTQYF.

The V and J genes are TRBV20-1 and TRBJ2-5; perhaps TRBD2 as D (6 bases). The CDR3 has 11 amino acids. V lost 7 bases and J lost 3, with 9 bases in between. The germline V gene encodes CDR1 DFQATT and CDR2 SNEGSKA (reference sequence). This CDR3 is CSGREKETQYF. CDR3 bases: TGCAGTGGGCGGGAAAAAGAGACCCAGTACTTC.

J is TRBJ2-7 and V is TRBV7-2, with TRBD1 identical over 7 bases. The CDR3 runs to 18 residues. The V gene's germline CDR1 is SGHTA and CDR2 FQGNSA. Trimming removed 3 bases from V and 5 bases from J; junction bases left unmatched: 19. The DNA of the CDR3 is TGTGCCAGCAGCTTTTCCGGGACAGTTGTGAGGGGCAGTGACGAGCAGTACTTC. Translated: CASSFSGTVVRGSDEQYF.

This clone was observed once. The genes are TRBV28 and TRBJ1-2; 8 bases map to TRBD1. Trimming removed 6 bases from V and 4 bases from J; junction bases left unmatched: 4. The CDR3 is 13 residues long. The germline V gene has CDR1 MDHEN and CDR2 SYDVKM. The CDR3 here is CASSGDRGYGYTF. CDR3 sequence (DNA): TGTGCCAGCAGCGGAGACAGGGGCTATGGCTACACCTTC.

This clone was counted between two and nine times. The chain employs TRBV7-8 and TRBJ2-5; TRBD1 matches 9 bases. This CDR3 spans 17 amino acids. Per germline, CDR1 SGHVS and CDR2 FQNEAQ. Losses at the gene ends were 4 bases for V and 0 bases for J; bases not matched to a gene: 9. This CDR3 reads CASSSPRGQGYQETQYF. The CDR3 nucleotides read TGTGCCAGCAGCTCCCCTAGGGGACAGGGTTACCAAGAGACCCAGTACTTC.

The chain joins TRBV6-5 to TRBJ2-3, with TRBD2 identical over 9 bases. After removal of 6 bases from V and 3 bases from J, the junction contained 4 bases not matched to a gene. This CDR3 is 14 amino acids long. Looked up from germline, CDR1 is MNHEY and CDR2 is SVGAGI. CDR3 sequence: CASSRAGGTDTQYF. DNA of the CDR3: TGTGCCAGCAGCCGAGCGGGAGGTACAGATACGCAGTATTTT.

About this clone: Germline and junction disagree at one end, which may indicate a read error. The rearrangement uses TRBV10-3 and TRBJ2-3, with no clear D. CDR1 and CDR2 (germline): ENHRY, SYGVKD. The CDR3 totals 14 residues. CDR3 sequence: CASSYVESTDTQYF. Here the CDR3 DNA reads TGTGCCAGCAGTTACGTTGAGAGCACAGATACGCAGTATTTT.

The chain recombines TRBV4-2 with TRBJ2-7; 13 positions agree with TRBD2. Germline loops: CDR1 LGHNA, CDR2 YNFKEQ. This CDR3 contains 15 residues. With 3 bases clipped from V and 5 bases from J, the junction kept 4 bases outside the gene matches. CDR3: CASSQGLAGLNEQYF. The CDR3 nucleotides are TGTGCCAGCAGCCAGGGACTAGCGGGACTGAACGAGCAGTACTTC.

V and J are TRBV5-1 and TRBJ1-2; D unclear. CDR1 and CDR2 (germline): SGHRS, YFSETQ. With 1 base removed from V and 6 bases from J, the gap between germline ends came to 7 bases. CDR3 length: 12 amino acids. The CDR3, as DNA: TGCGCCAGCAGCTTGAGCGGGAATGGCTACACCTTC. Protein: CASSLSGNGYTF.

The CDR3 nucleotides are TGCGCCAGCAGCCCGGGGGACAGTGGGATCTATGGCTACACCTTC. It yields the protein CASSPGDSGIYGYTF. This chain links TRBV5-1 with TRBJ1-2; TRBD1 aligns across 7 bases. Trimming removed 4 bases from V and 4 bases from J; junction bases left unmatched: 10. There are 15 residues in the CDR3. The germline CDR1 and CDR2 sequences are SGHRS and YFSETQ.

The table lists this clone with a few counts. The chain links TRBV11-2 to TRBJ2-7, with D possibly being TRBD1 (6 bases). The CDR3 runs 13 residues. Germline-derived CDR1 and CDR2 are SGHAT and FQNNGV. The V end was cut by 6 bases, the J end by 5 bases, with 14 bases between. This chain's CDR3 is CASSLTGFNEQYF. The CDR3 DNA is TGTGCCAGCAGTCTTACAGGGTTCAACGAGCAGTACTTC.

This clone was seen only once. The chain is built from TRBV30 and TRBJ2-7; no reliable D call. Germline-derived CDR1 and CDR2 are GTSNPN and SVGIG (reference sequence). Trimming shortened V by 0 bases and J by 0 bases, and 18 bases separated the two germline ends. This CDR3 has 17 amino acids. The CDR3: CAWSVKFRHKSSYEQYF. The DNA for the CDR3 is TGTGCCTGGAGTGTAAAGTTTAGACACAAATCCTCCTACGAGCAGTACTTC.